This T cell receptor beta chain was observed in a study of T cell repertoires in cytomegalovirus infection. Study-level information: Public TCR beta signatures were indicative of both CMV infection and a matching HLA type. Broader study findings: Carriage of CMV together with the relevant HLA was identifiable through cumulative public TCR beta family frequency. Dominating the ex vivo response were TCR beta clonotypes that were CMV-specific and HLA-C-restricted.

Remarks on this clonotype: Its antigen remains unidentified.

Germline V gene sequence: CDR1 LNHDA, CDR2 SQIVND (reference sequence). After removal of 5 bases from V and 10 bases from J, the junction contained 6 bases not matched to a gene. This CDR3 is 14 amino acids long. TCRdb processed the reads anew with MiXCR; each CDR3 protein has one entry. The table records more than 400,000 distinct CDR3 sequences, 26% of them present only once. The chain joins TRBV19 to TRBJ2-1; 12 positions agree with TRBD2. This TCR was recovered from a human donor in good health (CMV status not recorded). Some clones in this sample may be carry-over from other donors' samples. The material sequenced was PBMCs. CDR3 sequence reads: CASSLAGGLGEQFF. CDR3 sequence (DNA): TGTGCCAGTAGTCTAGCGGGAGGGCTGGGGGAGCAGTTCTTC.